This T cell receptor (beta chain) emerged from a study of T-cell reconstitution after alpha-beta-depleted transplantation in children. Whole-study results and caveats: Hyperexpanded clones declined; after one year, newly produced T cells mostly supplied diversity.

V gave up 1 base and J gave up 4 bases; unmatched junction bases: 8. In germline, CDR1 is LGHDT, CDR2 YNNKEL (reference sequence). This CDR3 comprises 19 residues. It was with unique molecular identifiers that the TCRbeta library was prepared. TCRdb analysed the PCR reads with MiXCR anew, one entry per CDR3 protein. In the table there are roughly 300,000 distinct CDR3 sequences, around a tenth of which are singletons. This clonotype has at least ten counts. What it binds is unknown. The chain has TRBV3-1 and TRBJ2-3; 16 bases are shared with TRBD2. Material: peripheral blood, obtained 180 days after TCRalphabeta/CD19-depleted stem cell transplant. The receptor's source is a male patient between 2 and 10 years old who had a stem cell transplant for chronic granulomatous disease, so the T cells may come from the graft donor. CDR3 nucleotides: TGTGCCAGCAGCCAAGGCCCCCTGGGACTAGCGGGGGGGGCAGATACGCAGTATTTT. Translated: CASSQGPLGLAGGADTQYF.